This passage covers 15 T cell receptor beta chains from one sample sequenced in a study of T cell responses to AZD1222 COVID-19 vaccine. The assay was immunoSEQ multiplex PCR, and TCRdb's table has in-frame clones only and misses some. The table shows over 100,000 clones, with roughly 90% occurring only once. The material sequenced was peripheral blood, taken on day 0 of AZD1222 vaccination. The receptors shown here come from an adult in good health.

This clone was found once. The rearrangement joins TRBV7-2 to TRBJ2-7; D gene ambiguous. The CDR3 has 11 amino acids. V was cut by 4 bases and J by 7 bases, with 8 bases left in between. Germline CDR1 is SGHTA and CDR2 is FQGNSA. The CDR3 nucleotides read TGTGCCAGCAGCTCCCGGTGGGAGCAGTACTTC. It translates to CASSSRWEQYF.

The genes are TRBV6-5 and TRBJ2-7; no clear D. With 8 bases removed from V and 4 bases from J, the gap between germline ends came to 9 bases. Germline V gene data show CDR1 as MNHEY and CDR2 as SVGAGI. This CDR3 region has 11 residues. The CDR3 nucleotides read TGTGCCAGCCCCGAAGGGTACGAGCAGTACTTC. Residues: CASPEGYEQYF.

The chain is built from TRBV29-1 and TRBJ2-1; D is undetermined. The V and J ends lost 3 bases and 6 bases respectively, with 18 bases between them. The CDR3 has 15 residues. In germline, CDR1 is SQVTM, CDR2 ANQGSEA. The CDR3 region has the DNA TGCAGCGTTGAGCGCACCGCCCGGAAGCTCAATGAGCAGTTCTTC. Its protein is CSVERTARKLNEQFF.

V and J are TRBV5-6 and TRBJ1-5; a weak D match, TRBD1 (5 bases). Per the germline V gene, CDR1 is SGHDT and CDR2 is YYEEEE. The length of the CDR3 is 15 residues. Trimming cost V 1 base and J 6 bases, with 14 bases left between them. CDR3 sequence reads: CASSLWGRRFQPQHF. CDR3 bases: TGTGCCAGCAGCTTGTGGGGCAGAAGGTTTCAGCCCCAGCATTTT.

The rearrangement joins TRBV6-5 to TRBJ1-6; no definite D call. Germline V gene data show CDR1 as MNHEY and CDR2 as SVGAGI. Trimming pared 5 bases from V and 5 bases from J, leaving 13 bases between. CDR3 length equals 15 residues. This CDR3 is CASSTGGPNNSPLHF. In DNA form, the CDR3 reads TGTGCCAGCAGTACCGGTGGTCCGAATAATTCACCCCTCCACTTT.

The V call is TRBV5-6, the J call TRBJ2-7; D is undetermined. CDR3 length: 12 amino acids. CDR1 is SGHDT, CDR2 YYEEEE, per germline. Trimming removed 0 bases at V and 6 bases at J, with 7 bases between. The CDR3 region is CASSLEGIEQYF. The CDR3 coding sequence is TGTGCCAGCAGCTTGGAGGGAATCGAGCAGTACTTC.

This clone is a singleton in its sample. The CDR3 DNA is TGTGCCTGGAGTGTAACCGGACAGGGGGATGGCTACACCTTC. This sequence encodes CAWSVTGQGDGYTF. The chain has TRBV30 and TRBJ1-2, with 10 bases fitting TRBD1. Germline CDR1 and CDR2: GTSNPN and SVGIG (reference sequence). The CDR3 length is 14 residues. J was trimmed by 6 bases and V by 0 bases; bases with no gene match: 4.

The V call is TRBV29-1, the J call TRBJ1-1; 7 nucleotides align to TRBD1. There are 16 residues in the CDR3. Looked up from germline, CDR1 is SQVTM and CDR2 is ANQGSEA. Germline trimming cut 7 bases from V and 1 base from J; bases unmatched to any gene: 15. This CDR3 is CSAVRDRAQRNTEAFF. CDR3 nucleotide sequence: TGCAGCGCCGTCCGGGACAGAGCCCAGAGGAACACTGAAGCTTTCTTT.

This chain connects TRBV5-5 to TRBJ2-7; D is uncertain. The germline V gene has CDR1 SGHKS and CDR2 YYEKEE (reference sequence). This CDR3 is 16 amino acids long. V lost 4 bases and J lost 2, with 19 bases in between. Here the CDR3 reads CASSPLGSLNPYEQYF. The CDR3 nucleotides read TGTGCCAGCAGCCCCCTTGGCTCTTTAAACCCCTACGAGCAGTACTTC.

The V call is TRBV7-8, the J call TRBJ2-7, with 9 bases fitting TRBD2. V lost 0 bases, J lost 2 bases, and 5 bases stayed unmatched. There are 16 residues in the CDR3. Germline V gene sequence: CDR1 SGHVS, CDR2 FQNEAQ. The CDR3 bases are TGTGCCAGCAGCTTAGCTAGCGGGAGTTGGGCCTACGAGCAGTACTTC. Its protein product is CASSLASGSWAYEQYF. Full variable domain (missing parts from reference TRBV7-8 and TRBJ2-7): GAGVSQSPRYKVAKRGQDVALRCDPISGHVSLFWYQQALGQGPEFLTYFQNEAQLDKSGLPSDRFFAERPEGSVSTLKIQRTQQEDSAVYLCASSLASGSWAYEQYFGPGTRLTVT.

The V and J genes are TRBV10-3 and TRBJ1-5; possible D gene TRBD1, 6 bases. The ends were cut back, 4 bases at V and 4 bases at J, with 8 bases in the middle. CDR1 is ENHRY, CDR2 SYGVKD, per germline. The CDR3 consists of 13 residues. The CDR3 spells CAISGTENQPQHF. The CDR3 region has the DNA TGTGCCATCAGTGGGACAGAAAATCAGCCCCAGCATTTT.

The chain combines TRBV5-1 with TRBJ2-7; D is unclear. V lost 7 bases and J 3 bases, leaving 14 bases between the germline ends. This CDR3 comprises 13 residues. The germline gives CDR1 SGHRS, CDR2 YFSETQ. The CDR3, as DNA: TGCGCCAGCCGACTTTATGGGAACTACGAGCAGTACTTC. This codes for CASRLYGNYEQYF. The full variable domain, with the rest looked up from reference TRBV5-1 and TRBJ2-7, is KAGVTQTPRYLIKTRGQQVTLSCSPISGHRSVSWYQQTPGQGLQFLFEYFSETQRNKGNFPGRFSGRQFSNSRSEMNVSTLELGDSALYLCASRLYGNYEQYFGPGTRLTVT.

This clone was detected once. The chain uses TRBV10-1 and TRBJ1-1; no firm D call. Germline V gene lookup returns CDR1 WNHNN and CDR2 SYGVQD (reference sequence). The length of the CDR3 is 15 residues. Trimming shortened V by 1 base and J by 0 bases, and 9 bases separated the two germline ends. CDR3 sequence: CASSEFAGLNTEAFF. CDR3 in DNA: TGCGCCAGCAGTGAGTTCGCAGGCCTGAACACTGAAGCTTTCTTT.

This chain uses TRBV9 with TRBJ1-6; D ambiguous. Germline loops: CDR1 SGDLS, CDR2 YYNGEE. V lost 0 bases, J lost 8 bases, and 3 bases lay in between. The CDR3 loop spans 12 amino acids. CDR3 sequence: CASSVGYSPLHF. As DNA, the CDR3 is TGTGCCAGCAGCGTAGGGTATTCACCCCTCCACTTT.

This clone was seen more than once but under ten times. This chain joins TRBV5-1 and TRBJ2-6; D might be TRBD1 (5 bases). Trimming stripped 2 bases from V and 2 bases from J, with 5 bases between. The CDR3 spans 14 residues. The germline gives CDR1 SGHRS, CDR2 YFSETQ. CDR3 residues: CASSLGAGANVLTF. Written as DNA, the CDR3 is TGCGCCAGCAGCTTAGGGGCTGGGGCCAACGTCCTGACTTTC.